This T cell receptor beta chain emerged from a study of blood T cell repertoires in COVID-19. In the study overall: Specimens from acute and convalescent COVID-19 originated in the United States, Italy and Spain. T cells, B-cell-depleted T cells, or PBMCs supplied cDNA or gDNA.

Looked up from germline, CDR1 is SGHNT and CDR2 is YYREEE (reference sequence). Trimming took 0 bases from V and 4 from J; bases not matched to a gene: 8. The CDR3 length is 17 residues. Original methodology: Reference gene primer amplification gave estimated nucleated cell counts. Data came from immunoSEQ multiplex PCR; TCRdb stores just in-frame clones and leaves some out. V and J calls and clone size come straight from that table; D and trimming were deduced from the DNA. The table shows approximately 320,000 clones, with approximately 85% occurring only once. The V gene is TRBV5-4, the J gene TRBJ2-1; 9 positions agree with TRBD2. Sequencing input: peripheral blood. The source is a human donor in a cohort sampled during active COVID-19. The CDR3 reads CASSLASSGEQYNEQFF. The CDR3 DNA reads TGTGCCAGCAGCTTGGCGTCTAGCGGGGAACAATACAATGAGCAGTTCTTC. The whole variable domain, remainder taken from reference TRBV5-4 and TRBJ2-1, is ETGVTQSPTHLIKTRGQQVTLRCSSQSGHNTVSWYQQALGQGPQFIFQYYREEENGRGNFPPRFSGLQFPNYSSELNVNALELDDSALYLCASSLASSGEQYNEQFFGPGTRLTVL.